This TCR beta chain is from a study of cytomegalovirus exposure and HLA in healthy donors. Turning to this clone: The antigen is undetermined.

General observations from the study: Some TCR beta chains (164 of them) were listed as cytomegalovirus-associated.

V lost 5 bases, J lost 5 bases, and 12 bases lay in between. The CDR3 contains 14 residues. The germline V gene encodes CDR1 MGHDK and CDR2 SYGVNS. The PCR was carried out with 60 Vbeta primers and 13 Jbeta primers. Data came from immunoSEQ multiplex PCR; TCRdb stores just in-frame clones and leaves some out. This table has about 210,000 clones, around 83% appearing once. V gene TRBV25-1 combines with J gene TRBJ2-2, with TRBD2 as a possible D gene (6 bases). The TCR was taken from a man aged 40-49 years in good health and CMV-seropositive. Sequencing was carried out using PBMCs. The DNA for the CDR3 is TGTGCCAGCAGTCCCCCGGGGGAAACCGGGGAGCTGTTTTTT. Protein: CASSPPGETGELFF.